This T cell receptor (beta chain) originates from a study of cytomegalovirus exposure and HLA in healthy donors. Study outcomes and limitations: In the analysis, some V segments, TRBV6-2 and TRBV6-3 included, were excluded as indistinguishable. It emerged from a later analysis that several of the most significant clusters appeared to be linked to common viral pathogens. No immune exposure information besides CMV serostatus was available. Accurate prediction of most subjects' HLA-A and HLA-B alleles from TCR beta sequences was reported.

V lost 0 bases to trimming and J lost 6 bases, with 12 bases between them. CDR1 and CDR2 (germline): MNHEY, SVGAGI. This CDR3 is built from 16 residues. Use of 60 Vbeta and 13 Jbeta primers characterized the PCR. Method: immunoSEQ multiplex PCR; TCRdb's copy keeps in-frame clones and lacks some. This listing includes 55,000 to 80,000 clones. Comments on this clone: The antigen is undetermined.

This chain uses TRBV6-5 with TRBJ1-6, with unresolved D. The sequence was collected from a man aged 35 to 55 in good health and CMV-seronegative. Source material: PBMCs. The CDR3 DNA reads TGTGCCAGCAGTTACTCGTCTGGTACCGGTAATTCACCCCTCCACTTT. Protein sequence: CASSYSSGTGNSPLHF.